These T cell receptor beta chains were read from a single sample in a study of CD8+CD57+ T cells in acquired aplastic anemia. TCRdb used MiXCR to reprocess the reads, holding one entry per CDR3 protein. The sample has a few hundred thousand distinct CDR3 sequences, 55% to 60% seen once. Sequencing was carried out using sorted CD4+, CD8+, or CD8+CD57+ T cells (not recorded which) from PBMCs. These receptors were obtained from a human donor with severe aplastic anemia or a healthy control (not recorded which). Each CDR3 is given with its conserved first and last residue. Each record gives: V gene, J gene, clone size, D gene, CDR3 protein, CDR3 DNA. D genes are given only for firm matches. A row's size may be missing; if present it is once, few, many or a size class.

V: TRBV7-2
J: TRBJ1-1
size: many
D: -
CDR3: CASSSARPGHKAFF
DNA: TGTGCCAGCAGCTCCGCCCGACCGGGGCACAAAGCTTTCTTT

V: TRBV7-2
J: TRBJ1-6
size: many
D: -
CDR3: CASSSRQGPPPLHF
DNA: TGTGCCAGCAGCTCCCGGCAGGGCCCGCCACCCCTCCACTTT

V: TRBV7-6
J: TRBJ2-6
size: many
D: -
CDR3: CASSLSSFIRTASGANVLTF
DNA: TGTGCCAGCAGCTTAAGTAGTTTTATACGTACCGCCTCTGGGGCCAACGTCCTGACTTTC

V: TRBV6-6
J: TRBJ1-1
size: -
D: -
CDR3: CASSEYTEAFF
DNA: TGTGCCAGCAGTGAGTACACTGAAGCTTTCTTT

V: TRBV5-4
J: TRBJ1-1
size: few
D: -
CDR3: CASSLALAGVNTEAFF
DNA: TGTGCCAGCAGCTTGGCCTTGGCGGGGGTCAACACTGAAGCTTTCTTT

V: TRBV5-6
J: TRBJ1-2
size: -
D: -
CDR3: CASSLVLQGDGYTF
DNA: TGTGCCAGCAGCTTAGTCCTTCAGGGCGATGGCTACACCTTC

V: TRBV29-1
J: TRBJ2-3
size: -
D: TRBD2
CDR3: CSVAWTSGVGTDTQYF
DNA: TGCAGCGTTGCCTGGACTAGCGGGGTTGGCACAGATACGCAGTATTTT

V: TRBV2
J: TRBJ2-5
size: once
D: -
CDR3: CASSEYSQETQYF
DNA: TGTGCCAGCAGTGAATACAGTCAAGAGACCCAGTACTTC

V: TRBV20-1
J: TRBJ1-2
size: -
D: -
CDR3: CSASPVLQVNYGYTF
DNA: TGCAGTGCTAGCCCTGTTTTACAGGTTAACTATGGCTACACCTTC

V: TRBV30
J: TRBJ1-1
size: few
D: TRBD1
CDR3: CAWSFTGATEAFF
DNA: TGTGCCTGGAGTTTTACAGGGGCCACTGAAGCTTTCTTT

V: TRBV9
J: TRBJ2-5
size: few
D: -
CDR3: CASSVGTSGSTQYF
DNA: TGTGCCAGCAGCGTTGGGACAAGTGGGTCGACCCAGTACTTC

V: TRBV7-9
J: TRBJ1-6
size: -
D: -
CDR3: CASSLSEEFDSPLHF
DNA: TGTGCCAGCAGCTTAAGTGAGGAATTCGATTCACCCCTCCACTTT

V: TRBV20-1
J: TRBJ2-7
size: -
D: -
CDR3: CSARVPGRGSYEQYF
DNA: TGCAGTGCTAGAGTACCGGGACGCGGCTCCTACGAGCAGTACTTC

V: TRBV29-1
J: TRBJ2-5
size: -
D: TRBD2
CDR3: CSANKGTSVATQYF
DNA: TGCAGTGCCAACAAGGGGACTAGCGTGGCGACCCAGTACTTC

V: TRBV5-8
J: TRBJ2-7
size: once
D: -
CDR3: CASSLQPSYEQYF
DNA: TGTGCCAGCAGCTTGCAACCCAGCTACGAGCAGTACTTC

V: TRBV20-1
J: TRBJ2-5
size: once
D: -
CDR3: CSAGDTVKETQYF
DNA: TGCAGTGCTGGGGACACAGTGAAAGAGACCCAGTACTTC

V: TRBV20-1
J: TRBJ1-5
size: -
D: -
CDR3: CSVPGDNIGPQHF
DNA: TGCAGTGTCCCTGGGGACAACATAGGGCCCCAGCATTTT